Below are 20 T cell receptor beta chains sequenced from a single sample in a study of blood T cell repertoires in COVID-19. Profiling relied on immunoSEQ multiplex PCR, and the TCRdb table lists in-frame clones only, not all of them. The data show approximately 480,000 clones, 89% seen once. Specimen: peripheral blood. The receptor set was obtained from a man aged 18 to 35 with COVID-19, enrolled during active disease.

In nucleotides, the CDR3 is TGCGCCAGCAGCTTGAGACAGACAGATACGCAGTATTTT. Protein sequence: CASSLRQTDTQYF. The chain recombines TRBV5-1 with TRBJ2-3; TRBD1 is a possible D gene (5 bases). The CDR3 loop spans 13 amino acids. CDR1 SGHRS and CDR2 YFSETQ come from the germline V gene. The germline V and J ends were trimmed by 1 base and 3 bases, with 6 bases remaining between them. Full variable domain (outside the CDR3, taken from reference TRBV5-1 and TRBJ2-3): KAGVTQTPRYLIKTRGQQVTLSCSPISGHRSVSWYQQTPGQGLQFLFEYFSETQRNKGNFPGRFSGRQFSNSRSEMNVSTLELGDSALYLCASSLRQTDTQYFGPGTRLTVL.

V is TRBV28 and J is TRBJ2-5, with 9 positions matching TRBD2. Germline V gives CDR1 MDHEN, CDR2 SYDVKM. Trimming took 5 bases from V and 6 from J; bases not matched to a gene: 10. The CDR3 has 15 amino acids. CDR3 sequence: CASSIAGDPGKTQYF. CDR3 coding DNA: TGTGCCAGCAGTATAGCGGGAGATCCCGGAAAGACCCAGTACTTC.

V usage is TRBV27 and J usage is TRBJ2-7; 10 positions match TRBD1. This CDR3 has 14 residues. V dropped 7 bases and J dropped 3; count of bases not matched to a gene: 6. Looked up from germline, CDR1 is MNHEY and CDR2 is SMNVEV (reference sequence). CDR3 sequence reads: CASNPGTGVYEQYF. DNA of the CDR3: TGTGCCAGCAACCCCGGGACAGGGGTCTACGAGCAGTACTTC.

The rearrangement joins TRBV7-6 to TRBJ1-2; possible D gene TRBD1, 5 bases. CDR1 is SGHVS, CDR2 FNYEAQ, per germline. The CDR3 spans 15 residues. The V and J ends lost 1 base and 0 bases respectively, with 9 bases between them. CDR3 sequence (DNA): TGTGCCAGCAGCTTAGGGGGCAGGGCTAACTATGGCTACACCTTC. Amino acids: CASSLGGRANYGYTF.

The J gene is TRBJ2-3, the V gene TRBV19; 8 bases line up with TRBD1. Germline CDR1 reads LNHDA; CDR2 reads SQIVND (reference sequence). J lost 5 bases, V lost 3 bases, and 7 bases had no gene match. The CDR3 is made up of 15 amino acids. The CDR3 spells CASSIRAGGQDTQYF. The CDR3 coding sequence is TGTGCCAGTAGTATTAGGGCAGGGGGCCAAGATACGCAGTATTTT.

The chain has TRBV9 and TRBJ1-6; perhaps TRBD1 as D (5 bases). The CDR3 length is 13 residues. Per germline, CDR1 SGDLS and CDR2 YYNGEE. Trimming cost V 4 bases and J 7 bases, with 9 bases left between them. The DNA of the CDR3 is TGTGCCAGCAGCTCGGGGGACAATTCACCCCTCCACTTT. Protein sequence: CASSSGDNSPLHF.

The chain employs TRBV4-1 and TRBJ2-4; 7 bases are shared with TRBD2. The length of the CDR3 is 17 residues. Per the germline V gene, CDR1 is MGHRA and CDR2 is YSYEKL. Trimming removed 2 bases from V and 1 base from J; junction bases left unmatched: 8. The CDR3: CASSQPTSAPAKNIQYF. DNA of the CDR3: TGCGCCAGCAGCCAACCAACTAGCGCGCCGGCCAAAAACATTCAGTACTTC.

V gene TRBV5-4 combines with J gene TRBJ2-2; no clear D gene. The germline gives CDR1 SGHNT, CDR2 YYREEE (reference sequence). This CDR3 is built from 15 residues. V gave up 1 base and J gave up 3 bases, with 10 bases separating them. The CDR3 DNA sequence: TGTGCCAGCAGCTTGCCCGACACCGACACCGGGGAGCTGTTTTTT. Residues: CASSLPDTDTGELFF.

The chain recombines TRBV7-8 with TRBJ2-3; D is uncertain. V was trimmed by 5 bases and J by 1 base, leaving 10 bases between them. Per the germline V gene, CDR1 is SGHVS and CDR2 is FQNEAQ. This CDR3 contains 14 residues. For the CDR3, the DNA is TGTGCCAGCAGCCCTAAACTGGGCACAGATACGCAGTATTTT. It is translated as CASSPKLGTDTQYF.

The chain couples TRBV2 to TRBJ1-1; 8 bases line up with TRBD1. V lost 2 bases and J lost 1; bases outside the gene matches: 3. The CDR3 extends over 15 amino acids. CDR1 is SNHLY and CDR2 is FYNNEI in the germline V gene. DNA of the CDR3: TGTGCCAGCAGTGAAAGGGGACAGGCGAACACTGAAGCTTTCTTT. Protein: CASSERGQANTEAFF.

Remarks on this clone: The same CDR3 also results from other DNA sequences found in this sample. The chain links TRBV10-3 to TRBJ1-2; 7 bases are a match to TRBD1. Unmatched junction bases numbered 1, after V lost 4 bases and J lost 2 bases. The CDR3 runs 13 residues. Germline lookup yields CDR1 ENHRY and CDR2 SYGVKD. The CDR3 coding sequence is TGTGCCATCAGTGGAGGGGGCAACTATGGCTACACCTTC. As protein: CAISGGGNYGYTF.

The chain uses TRBV7-2 and TRBJ2-1, with TRBD2 matching over 8 bases. J lost 8 bases, V lost 5 bases, and 14 bases had no gene match. The CDR3 sequence is 16 residues long. From germline, CDR1 is SGHTA and CDR2 FQGNSA. The CDR3 sequence: CASSPVGERGWDEQFF. CDR3 in DNA: TGTGCCAGCAGCCCAGTGGGCGAGCGGGGGTGGGATGAGCAGTTCTTC.

The chain joins TRBV19 to TRBJ2-3; possibly TRBD2 for D (6 bases). CDR1 is LNHDA, CDR2 SQIVND, per germline (reference sequence). The ends were cut back, 0 bases at V and 0 bases at J, with 10 bases in the middle. There are 16 residues in the CDR3. The CDR3 coding sequence is TGTGCCAGTAGTATAGATGGGGGACTGAGCACAGATACGCAGTATTTT. It encodes CASSIDGGLSTDTQYF.

This rearrangement joins TRBV2 to TRBJ1-2, with 11 nucleotides matching TRBD1. Germline V gives CDR1 SNHLY, CDR2 FYNNEI. The CDR3 spans 13 residues. The trim removed 8 bases at V and 5 bases at J, leaving 4 bases unmatched. As DNA, the CDR3 is TGTGCCAGCGAGGGACAGGGGGTTTATGGCTACACCTTC. As protein: CASEGQGVYGYTF.

The rearrangement joins TRBV29-1 to TRBJ2-2, with TRBD1 matching over 9 bases. Looked up from germline, CDR1 is SQVTM and CDR2 is ANQGSEA. The trim removed 1 base at V and 4 bases at J, leaving 13 bases unmatched. The CDR3 contains 18 residues. The CDR3 DNA reads as TGCAGCGTTGAAGCCGGGTCCGGGACAGGGATGGTCACCGGGGAGCTGTTTTTT. Its translation: CSVEAGSGTGMVTGELFF.

Here the CDR3 reads CASSQPVQGGDTQYF. The CDR3 nucleotides read TGTGCCAGCAGCCAACCCGTGCAGGGTGGGGATACGCAGTATTTT. The chain recombines TRBV3-1 (or the pseudogene TRBV3-2) with TRBJ2-3; maybe TRBD1 (5 bases). Germline V lookup: CDR1 LGHDT, CDR2 YNNKEL (reference sequence). The germline V and J ends were trimmed by 2 bases and 6 bases, with 15 bases remaining between them. This CDR3 comprises 15 residues.

This sequence joins TRBV2 and TRBJ2-1; D is ambiguous. Germline CDR1 is SNHLY and CDR2 is FYNNEI. This CDR3 spans 13 amino acids. V dropped 1 base and J dropped 3 bases, with 4 bases sitting between them. The CDR3 region is CASSEVLYNEQFF. CDR3 sequence (DNA): TGTGCCAGCAGTGAAGTTCTCTACAATGAGCAGTTCTTC.

This rearrangement joins TRBV10-2 to TRBJ2-3; TRBD2 matches at 11 bases. Looked up from germline, CDR1 is WSHSY and CDR2 is SAAADI. V was pared by 6 bases and J by 0 bases, with 2 bases of the junction left unmatched. The length of the CDR3 is 15 residues. The CDR3, as DNA: TGCGCCAGCAGACTAGCGGGAGCTAGCACAGATACGCAGTATTTT. Protein sequence: CASRLAGASTDTQYF.

Only a few counts were recorded for this clone. The rearrangement joins TRBV19 to TRBJ2-6, with D hard to call. The germline gives CDR1 LNHDA, CDR2 SQIVND (reference sequence). Trimming stripped 5 bases from V and 0 bases from J, with 8 bases between. CDR3 length equals 15 residues. The CDR3 DNA sequence: TGTGCCAGTAGTTCGGTCTTCTCTGGGGCCAACGTCCTGACTTTC. It is translated as CASSSVFSGANVLTF.

The chain carries TRBV10-3 and TRBJ1-1; the D is unclear. The germline gives CDR1 ENHRY, CDR2 SYGVKD. The CDR3 length is 13 residues. V was cut by 0 bases and J by 1 base, with 3 bases left in between. CDR3 DNA: TGTGCCATCAGTGAGTCCAAGAACACTGAAGCTTTCTTT. It yields the protein CAISESKNTEAFF.